This is a list of T cell receptor beta chains from one sample in a study of blood T cell repertoires in COVID-19. Clones were read by immunoSEQ multiplex PCR, and TCRdb kept only the in-frame ones, dropping some. This sample has 55,000 to 65,000 clones, with 70% to 90% found just once. Sequencing used peripheral blood. The receptor source for this set is a man aged 55 to 70 with acute or convalescent COVID-19. The CDR3 runs from the conserved cysteine through the conserved F or W. Each record gives: V gene, clone size, CDR3 protein. Not all rows give a size; the values are once, few, many and, for expanded clones, a class.

TRBV21-1,NA,CASMQGWCTGELFF
TRBV27,NA,CASSLRDSHAYEQYF
TRBV19,NA,CASKRGLEAFF
TRBV28,NA,CASGEGLYTDTQYF
TRBV7-9,NA,CASSPPAGGPGELFF
TRBV9,NA,CASSVDGNTVKQYF
TRBV4-1,NA,CASSQGSGRPQHF
TRBV27,NA,CASSPLGSGGSDEQFF
TRBV4-2,few,CASSQEVRGRNTGELFF
TRBV19,NA,CASSHMTGGSNEKLFF
TRBV5-8,NA,CASSPLGLAGPVRGNEQFF
TRBV2,NA,CASAGRPNSPLHF
TRBV3-1/TRBV3-2,NA,CASSQVLAGTGELFF
TRBV14,NA,CASSGGYEQYF
TRBV6-5,NA,CASKGLAGAGEQYF
TRBV24-1,NA,CATSDGSGNQPQHF
TRBV18,NA,CASSPTSEPYEQYF
TRBV6-5,NA,CASHGTGGGYGYTF
TRBV28,NA,CASSPSWDRNAQHF
TRBV7-9,NA,CASSSRTGHSGNTIYF
TRBV5-4,NA,CASSPGLRPNEQFF
TRBV11-2,NA,CASSLGSPGQYNSPLHF
TRBV9,NA,CASSRDRNTGELFF
TRBV28,NA,CASSLEGNEQYF
TRBV7-9,NA,CASSPLDRLINYGYTF
TRBV7-9,NA,CASSPSGGTAEAFF
TRBV6-6,NA,CASSYSRQELGYTF
TRBV5-4,NA,CASSPGSGSSNEQFF
TRBV28,NA,CASSMGTGNQPQHF